Sequencing of this T cell receptor (beta chain) was carried out in a study of T cells expressing NK-cell markers. TCRdb reprocessed the 5' RACE reads and reports one entry per CDR3 protein, with no DNA. Its listing shows about 160,000 distinct CDR3 sequences. The CDR3 extends over 16 amino acids. The germline gives CDR1 SGHRS, CDR2 YFSETQ. Sequencing was carried out using blood T cells: a sorted CD56 or NKG2C T cell subset, CD4+ or CD8+ T cells, or bulk PBMC T cells (not recorded which). The V call is TRBV5-1, the J call TRBJ2-1; TCRdb outputs TRBD2, but without DNA this stays unchecked. The receptor was isolated from a woman between 18 and 69 years old in good health. The CDR3: CASTGGTSGTTDEQFF.